The 6 T cell receptor beta chains presented below share a single source sample, sequenced in a study of blood T cell repertoires in COVID-19. Method: immunoSEQ multiplex PCR; TCRdb's copy keeps in-frame clones and lacks some. This sample has approximately 170,000 clones, with approximately 82% found just once. The sequencing input was peripheral blood. These receptors all come from a woman aged 80 or over with active or convalescent COVID-19.

The rearrangement joins TRBV30 to TRBJ2-1; D gene unclear. V lost 5 bases and J 7 bases, leaving 9 bases between the germline ends. Germline assignment: CDR1 GTSNPN and CDR2 SVGIG (reference sequence). The CDR3 runs to 11 residues. CDR3 region: CAWADLNEQFF. CDR3 DNA sequence: TGTGCCTGGGCCGACTTGAATGAGCAGTTCTTC. Drawing the rest from reference TRBV30 and TRBJ2-1, the complete variable domain is SQTIHQWPATLVQPVGSPLSLECTVEGTSNPNLYWYRQAAGRGLQLLFYSVGIGQISSEVPQNLSASRPQDRQFILSSKKLLLSDSGFYLCAWADLNEQFFGPGTRLTVL.

The chain has TRBV29-1 and TRBJ1-1; D is unresolved. This CDR3 is 11 amino acids long. Trimming pared 7 bases from V and 6 bases from J, leaving 12 bases between. Germline CDR1 SQVTM, CDR2 ANQGSEA. As DNA, the CDR3 is TGCAGCGGGATGGGAGGGCCTGAAGCTTTCTTT. Residues: CSGMGGPEAFF.

This sequence joins TRBV5-1 and TRBJ2-7; 9 bases fit TRBD1. The CDR3 spans 14 residues. Per germline, CDR1 SGHRS and CDR2 YFSETQ. V dropped 4 bases and J dropped 5; count of bases not matched to a gene: 7. The CDR3 region has the DNA TGCGCCAGCAGCCGGACAGGGGACTACCACGAGCAGTACTTC. Its protein is CASSRTGDYHEQYF.

The rearrangement links TRBV15 to TRBJ1-2; D gene ambiguous. CDR3 size: 15 residues. Germline V gives CDR1 LNHNV, CDR2 YYDKDF (reference sequence). V lost 4 bases and J lost 2, with 14 bases in between. The DNA of the CDR3 is TGTGCCACCAGCATTCGTGGGAGGGTGAACTATGGCTACACCTTC. It yields the protein CATSIRGRVNYGYTF.

The chain couples TRBV20-1 to TRBJ1-1, with 7 nucleotides matching TRBD1. Germline V gene data show CDR1 as DFQATT and CDR2 as SNEGSKA (reference sequence). This CDR3 comprises 13 residues. J was trimmed by 3 bases and V by 3 bases; bases with no gene match: 4. This CDR3 is CSASAGTDTEAFF. In nucleotides, the CDR3 is TGCAGTGCTAGTGCCGGGACAGACACTGAAGCTTTCTTT.

This chain links TRBV18 with TRBJ1-1; possible D gene TRBD1, 5 bases. V was trimmed by 3 bases and J by 0 bases, leaving 8 bases between them. The CDR3 loop spans 14 amino acids. The V gene's germline CDR1 is KGHSH and CDR2 LQKENI. The CDR3, as DNA: TGTGCCAGCTCACCGGGGGGGATGAACACTGAAGCTTTCTTT. Translated: CASSPGGMNTEAFF.